The rows below give T cell receptor beta chains drawn from one sample of a study of T cell changes during pregnancy in multiple sclerosis. Some clones are missing from TCRdb's copy, which holds only in-frame ones; the method was immunoSEQ multiplex PCR. The repertoire consists of around 80,000 clones, with 92% occurring once and the leading ten covering 2.6%. The sample was peripheral blood, taken before pregnancy. The receptors here all came from a female donor with multiple sclerosis, enrolled in a pregnancy study. Each CDR3 is given with its conserved first and last residue. D genes are given only for firm matches. Size is omitted from some rows. Given values are once, few, many or a class for expanded clones.

v_gene	abundance	j_gene	d_gene	CDR3aa	CDR3nt
TRBV27	NA	TRBJ2-7	TRBD1	CASGFLDRSSYEQYF	TGTGCCAGCGGCTTTTTGGACAGGAGCTCCTACGAGCAGTACTTC
TRBV2	NA	TRBJ2-7	NA	CASWGTGTPYYEQYF	TGTGCCAGCTGGGGAACCGGGACACCTTATTACGAGCAGTACTTC
TRBV4-2	NA	TRBJ2-2	TRBD2	CASSRASGGGLGELFF	TGTGCCAGCAGCCGAGCTAGCGGGGGGGGGCTCGGGGAGCTGTTTTTT
TRBV4-1	NA	TRBJ2-5	TRBD1	CASSHIQGKVQETQYF	TGCGCCAGCAGCCACATACAGGGGAAGGTCCAAGAGACCCAGTACTTC
TRBV27	NA	TRBJ2-2	NA	CASTPLGNTGELFF	TGTGCCAGCACCCCCCTCGGGAACACCGGGGAGCTGTTTTTT
TRBV19	NA	TRBJ2-7	TRBD1	CASSYTGTGSYEQYF	TGTGCCAGTAGTTATACCGGGACAGGATCCTACGAGCAGTACTTC
TRBV27	NA	TRBJ1-1	NA	CASSLVGQGGTEAFF	TGTGCCAGCAGTTTAGTCGGTCAGGGTGGGACTGAAGCTTTCTTT
TRBV6-1	NA	TRBJ2-2	TRBD2	CASSEGGRAGTGELFF	TGTGCCAGCAGTGAAGGCGGGAGGGCCGGCACCGGGGAGCTGTTTTTT
TRBV28	NA	TRBJ2-7	TRBD1	CASSADRYLYEQYF	TGTGCCAGCAGTGCGGACAGGTACCTCTACGAGCAGTACTTC
TRBV2	NA	TRBJ1-2	NA	CASSEGRGRTDGYTF	TGTGCCAGCAGTGAGGGGCGAGGCAGAACAGATGGCTACACCTTC
TRBV15	NA	TRBJ2-1	NA	CATSRDLIGSGNEQFF	TGTGCCACCAGCAGAGATTTGATCGGGAGTGGCAATGAGCAGTTCTTC
TRBV5-1	NA	TRBJ2-7	NA	CASMREKSSYEQYF	TGCGCCAGCATGAGGGAAAAGAGCTCCTACGAGCAGTACTTC
TRBV10-3	NA	TRBJ2-2	NA	CAISYTGTGELFF	TGTGCCATCAGCTATACAGGCACCGGGGAGCTGTTTTTT
TRBV5-1	NA	TRBJ1-1	TRBD1	CASRLGGGTEAFF	TGCGCCAGCAGACTAGGGGGCGGGACTGAAGCTTTCTTT
TRBV14	NA	TRBJ1-4	TRBD1	CASSQASTPGQGSEKLFF	TGTGCCAGCAGCCAGGCTTCCACCCCGGGACAGGGCTCCGAAAAACTGTTTTTT
TRBV28	NA	TRBJ1-1	NA	CASSLGGVVNTEAFF	TGTGCCAGCAGTTTAGGGGGGGTAGTGAACACTGAAGCTTTCTTT
TRBV5-1	NA	TRBJ2-7	TRBD2	CASSLDPGRAGEQYF	TGCGCCAGCAGCTTGGATCCCGGGAGGGCCGGCGAGCAGTACTTC
TRBV14	NA	TRBJ2-3	TRBD2	CASSQDAGVLTDTQYF	TGTGCCAGCAGCCAAGATGCGGGAGTGCTTACAGATACGCAGTATTTT
TRBV30	once	TRBJ2-3	TRBD1	CALNRDSSTDTQYF	TGTGCCCTCAACCGGGACAGTAGCACAGATACGCAGTATTTT
TRBV21-1	NA	TRBJ2-3	NA	CASSKVARITDTQYF	TGTGCCAGCAGCAAAGTGGCCAGGATTACAGATACGCAGTATTTT
TRBV6-5	NA	TRBJ1-1	NA	CASSSRQQNTEAFF	TGTGCCAGCAGTTCTAGGCAGCAGAACACTGAAGCTTTCTTT
TRBV28	NA	TRBJ2-1	NA	CASSLELGSYNEQFF	TGTGCCAGCAGCTTGGAGTTAGGCTCCTACAATGAGCAGTTCTTC
TRBV18	NA	TRBJ2-7	TRBD1	CASSPYPTGTPYEQYF	TGTGCCAGCTCGCCATACCCGACAGGGACCCCCTACGAGCAGTACTTC
TRBV28	NA	TRBJ2-7	TRBD2	CASRLAGVDEQYF	TGTGCCAGTCGTCTAGCGGGAGTCGACGAGCAGTACTTC
TRBV5-4	NA	TRBJ1-2	NA	CASSLAALAGQVYGYTF	TGTGCCAGCAGCTTGGCTGCCTTGGCTGGGCAGGTCTATGGCTACACCTTC
TRBV7-3	NA	TRBJ2-1	NA	CASSIQGRRSYNEQFF	TGTGCCAGCAGCATCCAGGGGCGCCGGTCCTACAATGAGCAGTTCTTC
TRBV27	NA	TRBJ2-3	TRBD2	CASRLSGRKDTQYF	TGTGCCAGCAGACTTAGCGGGAGGAAAGATACGCAGTATTTT
TRBV28	NA	TRBJ1-5	NA	CASSPYKESLRPNSNQPQHF	TGTGCCAGCAGTCCCTACAAAGAATCACTACGACCGAATAGCAATCAGCCCCAGCATTTT
TRBV5-6	NA	TRBJ2-2	NA	CASSLGETRLLGTGELFF	TGTGCCAGCAGCTTGGGTGAGACCAGACTTCTGGGCACCGGGGAGCTGTTTTTT
TRBV9	NA	TRBJ2-7	NA	CASSVGSGRYYEQYF	TGTGCCAGCAGCGTTGGAAGCGGTCGCTACTACGAGCAGTACTTC
TRBV28	once	TRBJ1-5	NA	CASRHLHRDSNQPQHF	TGTGCCAGCAGACATCTCCATCGGGATAGCAATCAGCCCCAGCATTTT
TRBV7-2	NA	TRBJ1-5	NA	CASSLGGGSNQPQHF	TGTGCCAGCAGCCTCGGTGGAGGTAGCAATCAGCCCCAGCATTTT
TRBV30	once	TRBJ2-1	NA	CAWSNGVYNEQFF	TGTGCCTGGAGTAACGGGGTTTACAATGAGCAGTTCTTC
TRBV10-1	once	TRBJ2-1	TRBD2	CASNRLAGDINEQFF	TGCGCCAGCAATCGACTAGCGGGAGACATAAATGAGCAGTTCTTC
TRBV28	NA	TRBJ2-1	NA	CASTTGLHEQFF	TGTGCCAGCACCACAGGGTTGCATGAGCAGTTCTTC
TRBV7-3	NA	TRBJ2-2	TRBD1	CASSPPGGKRELFF	TGTGCCAGCAGTCCCCCAGGGGGCAAGCGGGAGCTGTTTTTT
TRBV9	NA	TRBJ1-5	NA	CASSVGADYNQPQHF	TGTGCCAGCAGCGTAGGGGCAGACTACAATCAGCCCCAGCATTTT
TRBV6-6	NA	TRBJ1-1	TRBD1	CASLGQPNTEAFF	TGTGCCAGCTTGGGACAGCCGAACACTGAAGCTTTCTTT
TRBV2	NA	TRBJ2-3	NA	CASSESSAAQSDTQYF	TGTGCCAGCAGTGAATCGAGCGCCGCCCAATCCGATACGCAGTATTTT
TRBV29-1	NA	TRBJ1-1	NA	CSETRGSMNTEAFF	TGCAGCGAAACGCGGGGGTCGATGAACACTGAAGCTTTCTTT
TRBV9	NA	TRBJ2-6	NA	CASSVPTGSGANVLTF	TGTGCCAGCAGCGTACCTACAGGGAGCGGGGCCAACGTCCTGACTTTC
TRBV5-1	NA	TRBJ1-1	NA	CASSLQANTEAFF	TGCGCCAGCAGCTTGCAGGCGAACACTGAAGCTTTCTTT
TRBV18	NA	TRBJ2-3	NA	CASSPLDKTDTQYF	TGTGCCAGCTCACCACTGGACAAGACAGATACGCAGTATTTT
TRBV14	NA	TRBJ1-4	NA	CASSPRSRRGEKLFF	TGTGCCAGCAGCCCCCGGAGCCGTCGTGGAGAAAAACTGTTTTTT
TRBV5-4	NA	TRBJ2-3	NA	CASRLSMADTQYF	TGTGCCAGCAGACTTTCGATGGCAGATACGCAGTATTTT
TRBV6-5	NA	TRBJ2-4	NA	CASSRRTALKNIQYF	TGTGCCAGCAGCCGCCGGACAGCACTTAAAAACATTCAGTACTTC
TRBV16	NA	TRBJ1-3	NA	CASSQSGPSGNTIYF	TGTGCCAGCAGCCAATCTGGCCCATCTGGAAACACCATATATTTT
TRBV28	once	TRBJ1-2	NA	CASNPGGSYGYTF	TGTGCCAGCAACCCGGGGGGGAGCTATGGCTACACCTTC
TRBV5-4	NA	TRBJ2-1	NA	CASSYTNNEQFF	TGTGCCAGCAGCTACACAAACAATGAGCAGTTCTTC
TRBV18	NA	TRBJ2-5	TRBD2	CASSPSGVAGQETQYF	TGTGCCAGCTCACCAAGTGGGGTAGCGGGTCAAGAGACCCAGTACTTC
TRBV5-6	NA	TRBJ2-3	NA	CASRQGADTQYF	TGTGCCAGCAGACAGGGCGCAGATACGCAGTATTTT